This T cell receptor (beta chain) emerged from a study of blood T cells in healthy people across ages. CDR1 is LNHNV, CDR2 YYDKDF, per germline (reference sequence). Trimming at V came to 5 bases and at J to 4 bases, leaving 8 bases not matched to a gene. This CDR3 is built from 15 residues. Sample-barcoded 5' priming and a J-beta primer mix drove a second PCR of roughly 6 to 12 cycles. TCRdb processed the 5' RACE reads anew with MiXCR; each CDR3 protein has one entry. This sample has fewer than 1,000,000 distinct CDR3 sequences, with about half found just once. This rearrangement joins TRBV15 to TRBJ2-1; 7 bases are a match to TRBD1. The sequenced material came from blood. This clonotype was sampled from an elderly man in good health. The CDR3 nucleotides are TGTGCCACCAGCCATGGACAGGAACATTACAATGAGCAGTTCTTC. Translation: CATSHGQEHYNEQFF. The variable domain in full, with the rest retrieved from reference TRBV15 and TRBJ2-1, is DAMVIQNPRYQVTQFGKPVTLSCSQTLNHNVMYWYQQKSSQAPKLLFHYYDKDFNNEADTPDNFQSRRPNTSFCFLDIRSPGLGDTAMYLCATSHGQEHYNEQFFGPGTRLTVL.